Shown below are 24 T cell receptor beta chains from a single sample sequenced in a study of early T cells in non-severe SARS-CoV-2 infection. Each CDR3 protein gets one entry after TCRdb re-called the 5' RACE reads with MiXCR. The data contain 25,000 to 30,000 distinct CDR3 sequences, around 5.8% of them singletons. The material sequenced was whole blood, taken at baseline. The receptors stem from an adult who was a healthcare worker with PCR-confirmed SARS-CoV-2 infection or an uninfected control (not recorded which).

This chain joins TRBV19 and TRBJ2-3; TRBD1 or TRBD2 may be the D gene (5 bases each). V was cut by 6 bases and J by 4 bases, with 14 bases left in between. Germline V gene data show CDR1 as LNHDA and CDR2 as SQIVND (reference sequence). The CDR3 loop spans 14 amino acids. The CDR3 spells CASSRDLRADTQYF. DNA for the CDR3: TGTGCCAGTAGCCGGGACCTTAGGGCAGATACGCAGTATTTT.

This rearrangement joins TRBV9 to TRBJ1-2; 7 bases fit TRBD1. V gave up 7 bases and J gave up 4 bases; unmatched junction bases: 13. The CDR3 is 15 residues long. Germline assignment: CDR1 SGDLS and CDR2 YYNGEE. CDR3: CASQGGHPDPYGYTF. As DNA, the CDR3 is TGTGCCAGCCAGGGGGGACACCCAGATCCCTATGGCTACACCTTC.

Many counts were recorded for this clonotype. This chain joins TRBV12-3 or TRBV12-4 and TRBJ1-2, with D hard to call. This CDR3 is 14 amino acids long. V dropped 7 bases and J dropped 1 base, with 13 bases sitting between them. CDR3 residues: CASTRQGLNYGYTF. The CDR3 DNA sequence: TGTGCCAGCACCAGACAAGGGCTTAACTATGGCTACACCTTC.

This clonotype was seen at least ten times. The chain couples TRBV19 to TRBJ2-1, with D maybe TRBD2 (6 bases). Germline V gene lookup returns CDR1 LNHDA and CDR2 SQIVND (reference sequence). The ends were cut back, 6 bases at V and 1 base at J, with 13 bases in the middle. The CDR3 sequence is 15 residues long. The DNA for the CDR3 is TGTGCCAGTAGGTCGAGTGGAGGGTCCTACAATGAGCAGTTCTTC. Translating it yields CASRSSGGSYNEQFF.

This clonotype was counted at least ten times. The V and J genes are TRBV29-1 and TRBJ1-1; 7 bases map to TRBD1. CDR1 and CDR2 from the germline V gene are SQVTM and ANQGSEA. The CDR3 loop spans 14 amino acids. Trimming cost V 7 bases and J 0 bases; bases outside gene matches: 8. CDR3 loop: CSARQGNMNTEAFF. The CDR3 bases are TGCAGCGCCCGACAGGGAAACATGAACACTGAAGCTTTCTTT.

This clonotype appeared many times. The chain joins TRBV20-1 to TRBJ2-5; TRBD1 might be the D (5 bases). This CDR3 is 13 amino acids long. Germline V gene sequence: CDR1 DFQATT, CDR2 SNEGSKA (reference sequence). Deletions cut 6 bases from V and 1 base from J, with 12 bases between. CDR3 sequence reads: CSAPKGLQETQYF. CDR3 DNA: TGCAGTGCCCCAAAGGGGCTCCAAGAGACCCAGTACTTC.

This clonotype has a count of ten or more. V usage is TRBV20-1 and J usage is TRBJ2-7; D is perhaps TRBD1 (5 bases). The CDR3 spans 13 residues. CDR1 is DFQATT and CDR2 is SNEGSKA in the germline V gene (reference sequence). Between the trimmed V and J ends, which lost 3 bases and 6 bases, there was a span of 15 bases. The CDR3 loop is CSASYFREGEQYF. The CDR3 nucleotides are TGCAGTGCTAGTTATTTCAGGGAAGGCGAGCAGTACTTC.

This clonotype was seen repeatedly, ten times or more. The chain couples TRBV11-2 to TRBJ1-2, with TRBD1 identical over 8 bases. The junction had 12 bases not matched to a gene; V was cut back by 5 bases and J by 4 bases. Germline assignment: CDR1 SGHAT and CDR2 FQNNGV. This CDR3 comprises 16 residues. The CDR3 region has the DNA TGTGCCAGCAGCAGAACCGGGACAGGATTGATCTATGGCTACACCTTC. This codes for CASSRTGTGLIYGYTF.

This clonotype was counted many times. The DNA for the CDR3 is TGCGCCAGCAGACATAATTCCGGGACAGGGGACCCCAGACCCCAGCATTTT. Translation gives CASRHNSGTGDPRPQHF. The chain links TRBV5-1 to TRBJ1-5, with 10 bases matching TRBD1. CDR1 is SGHRS and CDR2 is YFSETQ in the germline V gene. J gave up 10 bases and V 5 bases, and 18 bases lay outside the gene matches. The CDR3 runs 17 residues.

This clonotype showed up many times. This chain uses TRBV9 with TRBJ1-1; D is unclear. V lost 3 bases and J lost 1, with 10 bases in between. Germline-derived CDR1 and CDR2 are SGDLS and YYNGEE. The CDR3 loop spans 14 amino acids. The CDR3 loop reads CASSAHTSNTEAFF. CDR3 nucleotides: TGTGCCAGCAGCGCGCACACCTCGAACACTGAAGCTTTCTTT.

This clonotype was counted at least ten times. The V gene is TRBV6-6, the J gene TRBJ2-5; D is undetermined. The length of the CDR3 is 14 residues. Germline CDR1 MNHNY, CDR2 SVGAGI (reference sequence). The V gene lost 0 bases and the J gene lost 0 bases, with 5 bases spanning the gap. Here the CDR3 reads CASSYSRYQETQYF. CDR3 in DNA: TGTGCCAGCAGTTACTCTCGGTACCAAGAGACCCAGTACTTC.

CDR3: CASSLGLAGGPGNEQFF. CDR3 sequence (DNA): TGTGCCAGCAGCTTGGGACTAGCGGGGGGACCAGGGAATGAGCAGTTCTTC. The V and J genes are TRBV7-3 and TRBJ2-1, with 15 bases matching TRBD2. J gave up 7 bases and V 3 bases, and 7 bases lay outside the gene matches. Germline V gene data show CDR1 as SGHTA and CDR2 as FQGTGA. This CDR3 is 17 amino acids long.

The chain combines TRBV7-9 with TRBJ2-1, with 7 bases that match TRBD2. CDR3 length: 12 residues. V dropped 5 bases and J dropped 11; count of bases not matched to a gene: 6. Germline CDR1 and CDR2: SEHNR and FQNEAQ (reference sequence). As DNA, the CDR3 is TGTGCCAGCAGCCGAACTAGCGAACAGCAGTTCTTC. Translating it yields CASSRTSEQQFF.

In its sample, this clonotype was seen many times. The chain is built from TRBV20-1 and TRBJ1-5, with D possibly being TRBD1 (5 bases). The CDR3 runs to 15 residues. Germline V gene data show CDR1 as DFQATT and CDR2 as SNEGSKA (reference sequence). V was trimmed by 1 base and J by 5 bases, leaving 15 bases between them. CDR3 loop: CSARVPGGKDQPQHF. CDR3 bases: TGCAGTGCTAGAGTCCCCGGGGGTAAGGATCAGCCCCAGCATTTT.

This clonotype appeared many times. The rearrangement links TRBV5-1 to TRBJ2-1; TRBD2 matches 9 bases. Looked up from germline, CDR1 is SGHRS and CDR2 is YFSETQ. This CDR3 region has 15 residues. The J segment lost 8 bases and the V segment lost 0 bases, leaving 6 bases of the junction unmatched. CDR3: CASSLVLAGVDEQFF. As DNA, the CDR3 is TGCGCCAGCAGCTTGGTCTTAGCGGGAGTAGATGAGCAGTTCTTC.

The genes are TRBV2 and TRBJ2-7; weak D call: TRBD1 (5 bases). Trimming left V 2 bases short and J 0 bases short, with 8 bases between. This CDR3 region has 14 residues. CDR1 is SNHLY and CDR2 is FYNNEI in the germline V gene. Here the CDR3 DNA reads TGTGCCAGCAGTGAACAAGGGGCCTCCTACGAGCAGTACTTC. Its translation is CASSEQGASYEQYF.

The V gene is TRBV3-1, the J gene TRBJ2-3, with TRBD2 matching over 7 bases. With 4 bases clipped from V and 4 bases from J, the junction kept 8 bases outside the gene matches. The CDR3 runs 15 residues. Germline V gives CDR1 LGHDT, CDR2 YNNKEL (reference sequence). This CDR3 is CASSPLGLVSDTQYF. CDR3 nucleotides: TGTGCCAGCAGCCCCCTAGGACTAGTTTCAGATACGCAGTATTTT.

This clonotype came up a few times. The rearrangement links TRBV6-6 to TRBJ2-4, with 10 bases aligning to TRBD1. The V segment lost 6 bases and the J segment 0 bases; nucleotides outside the gene matches: 14. The CDR3 is made up of 19 amino acids. Germline loops: CDR1 MNHNY, CDR2 SVGAGI (reference sequence). CDR3 loop: CASRTPAGTGARAKNIQYF. CDR3 coding DNA: TGTGCCAGCAGGACCCCCGCCGGGACAGGGGCCCGAGCCAAAAACATTCAGTACTTC.

At least ten counts were recorded for this clonotype. The chain uses TRBV7-9 and TRBJ2-1, with 12 bases lining up with TRBD2. Trimming removed 6 bases from V and 4 bases from J; junction bases left unmatched: 7. This CDR3 comprises 16 residues. The V gene's germline CDR1 is SEHNR and CDR2 FQNEAQ (reference sequence). The CDR3 sequence is CASSRTSGDSYNEQFF. In DNA, the CDR3 is TGTGCCAGCAGTCGGACTAGCGGGGACAGTTACAATGAGCAGTTCTTC. Looking up the rest from reference TRBV7-9 and TRBJ2-1 gives the full variable domain: DTGVSQNPRHKITKRGQNVTFRCDPISEHNRLYWYRQTLGQGPEFLTYFQNEAQLEKSRLLSDRFSAERPKGSFSTLEIQRTEQGDSAMYLCASSRTSGDSYNEQFFGPGTRLTVL.

The chain recombines TRBV18 with TRBJ2-5; the D gene is possibly TRBD1 (6 bases). Germline assignment: CDR1 KGHSH and CDR2 LQKENI. The V gene lost 6 bases and the J gene lost 5 bases, with 13 bases spanning the gap. The CDR3 is 13 residues long. The CDR3 spells CASSPGTGETQYF. CDR3 DNA sequence: TGTGCCAGCTCCCCTGGAACAGGGGAGACCCAGTACTTC.

This clonotype occurred many times. The chain combines TRBV6-6 with TRBJ2-2, with 9 bases that match TRBD1. The CDR3 is made up of 13 amino acids. Germline lookup yields CDR1 MNHNY and CDR2 SVGAGI (reference sequence). V dropped 8 bases and J dropped 4; count of bases not matched to a gene: 2. CDR3 in amino acids: CASLGQGTGELFF. In nucleotides, the CDR3 is TGTGCCAGCCTGGGACAGGGCACCGGGGAGCTGTTTTTT.

This clonotype was recorded at least ten times. V usage is TRBV6-6 and J usage is TRBJ1-2, with 7 positions matching TRBD1. This CDR3 is built from 12 residues. Looked up from germline, CDR1 is MNHNY and CDR2 is SVGAGI (reference sequence). V shed 11 bases and J 4 bases; nucleotides not matched to a gene: 7. CDR3 in amino acids: CAGRGTVYGYTF. The CDR3 nucleotides are TGTGCCGGCCGCGGGACAGTCTATGGCTACACCTTC.

This clonotype was observed at least ten times. The J gene is TRBJ1-2, the V gene TRBV28; 9 positions match TRBD1. CDR3 size: 14 residues. Germline CDR1 is MDHEN and CDR2 is SYDVKM. Trimming cost V 3 bases and J 5 bases; bases outside gene matches: 4. The CDR3 here is CASSLSDRGYGYTF. The CDR3 nucleotides read TGTGCCAGCAGTTTGTCGGACAGGGGTTATGGCTACACCTTC.

This clonotype has ten or more counts. V and J are TRBV20-1 and TRBJ2-1, with D perhaps TRBD2 (5 bases). This CDR3 comprises 13 residues. Looked up from germline, CDR1 is DFQATT and CDR2 is SNEGSKA (reference sequence). Trimming pared 0 bases from V and 6 bases from J, leaving 9 bases between. This CDR3 reads CSAREGVGNEQFF. For the CDR3, the DNA is TGCAGTGCTAGAGAGGGAGTCGGCAATGAGCAGTTCTTC.